Below, 9 T cell receptor beta chains from the same sample are listed, as sequenced in a study of cytomegalovirus exposure and HLA in healthy donors. The PCR used 60 Vbeta and 13 Jbeta primers. Libraries were prepared by immunoSEQ multiplex PCR; TCRdb keeps only in-frame clonotypes and omits some of them. The sample carries approximately 110,000 clones, roughly 63% recorded once. The sequenced material came from PBMCs. The receptors here all came from an older woman in good health and CMV-seropositive.

The chain is built from TRBV4-1 and TRBJ2-3, with TRBD2 identical over 7 bases. Germline V gene lookup returns CDR1 MGHRA and CDR2 YSYEKL. This CDR3 spans 14 amino acids. The V gene end was trimmed by 0 bases and the J gene end by 10 bases; junction bases not matched to a gene: 7. CDR3 sequence: CASSQDPTSTAQYF. CDR3 nucleotide sequence: TGCGCCAGCAGCCAAGATCCGACTAGCACGGCGCAGTATTTT.

The chain uses TRBV6-6 and TRBJ1-3; 11 bases fit TRBD1. In germline, CDR1 is MNHNY, CDR2 SVGAGI (reference sequence). V was clipped by 2 bases and J by 2 bases; unmatched bases: 2. This CDR3 region has 16 residues. This chain's CDR3 is CASSYGQGAAGNTIYF. CDR3 bases: TGTGCCAGCAGTTACGGACAGGGGGCCGCTGGAAACACCATATATTTT.

The rearrangement uses TRBV25-1 and TRBJ2-2, with D perhaps matching TRBD1 (6 bases). CDR1 is MGHDK and CDR2 is SYGVNS in the germline V gene. The CDR3 length is 15 residues. Between the trimmed V and J ends, which lost 7 bases and 5 bases, there was a span of 17 bases. The CDR3 DNA reads as TGTGCCAGCATGAGCTGGGGGCGAGGAACCGGGGAGCTGTTTTTT. Its translation: CASMSWGRGTGELFF.

This chain joins TRBV21-1 and TRBJ1-5; the table's D gene call, TRBD1, was not cross checked with the DNA. TRBV21-1 is a listed pseudogene. The CDR3 has 16 residues. This CDR3 is CASSKKGDRNNQPQHF. The CDR3 DNA sequence: TGTGCCAGCAGCAAAAAAGGGGACAGAAACAATCAGCCCCAGCATTTT.

The gene calls are TRBV9 and TRBJ1-2; 8 nucleotides match TRBD1. CDR1 and CDR2 from the germline V gene are SGDLS and YYNGEE. The CDR3 is 14 amino acids. After removal of 4 bases from V and 3 bases from J, the junction contained 5 bases not matched to a gene. CDR3 residues: CASSPGQGDYGYTF. In nucleotides, the CDR3 is TGTGCCAGCAGCCCAGGACAGGGCGACTATGGCTACACCTTC.

V gene TRBV7-2 combines with J gene TRBJ1-2; no definite D call. The CDR3 contains 13 residues. V gave up 3 bases and J gave up 8 bases, with 13 bases separating them. The germline gives CDR1 SGHTA, CDR2 FQGNSA. DNA of the CDR3: TGTGCCAGCAGCTTGTTCTCCTTGCGAGGCTACACCTTC. Amino acid sequence: CASSLFSLRGYTF.

The chain combines TRBV9 with TRBJ1-1; D perhaps matches TRBD1 (5 bases). The V gene's germline CDR1 is SGDLS and CDR2 YYNGEE. Between the trimmed V and J ends, which lost 0 bases and 6 bases, there was a span of 9 bases. CDR3 length equals 13 residues. The CDR3 DNA sequence: TGTGCCAGCAGCGTAGGGGAAGGGGCTGAAGCTTTCTTT. It codes for CASSVGEGAEAFF.

The chain links TRBV27 to TRBJ1-1, with D perhaps matching TRBD1 (5 bases). Germline assignment: CDR1 MNHEY and CDR2 SMNVEV (reference sequence). The CDR3 spans 13 residues. The V end was cut by 6 bases, the J end by 2 bases, with 10 bases between. CDR3 DNA: TGTGCCAGCAGAACCAGGGTTAACACTGAAGCTTTCTTT. Translating it yields CASRTRVNTEAFF.

This clone has more than one count but fewer than ten. The gene calls are TRBV10-1 and TRBJ2-4, with 7 bases fitting TRBD2. CDR3 length equals 16 residues. The V segment lost 8 bases and the J segment 5 bases; nucleotides outside the gene matches: 15. Germline lookup yields CDR1 WNHNN and CDR2 SYGVQD (reference sequence). CDR3 residues: CASGVLSGGCENIQYF. DNA for the CDR3: TGCGCCAGCGGGGTTCTCTCGGGGGGTTGTGAAAACATTCAGTACTTC.